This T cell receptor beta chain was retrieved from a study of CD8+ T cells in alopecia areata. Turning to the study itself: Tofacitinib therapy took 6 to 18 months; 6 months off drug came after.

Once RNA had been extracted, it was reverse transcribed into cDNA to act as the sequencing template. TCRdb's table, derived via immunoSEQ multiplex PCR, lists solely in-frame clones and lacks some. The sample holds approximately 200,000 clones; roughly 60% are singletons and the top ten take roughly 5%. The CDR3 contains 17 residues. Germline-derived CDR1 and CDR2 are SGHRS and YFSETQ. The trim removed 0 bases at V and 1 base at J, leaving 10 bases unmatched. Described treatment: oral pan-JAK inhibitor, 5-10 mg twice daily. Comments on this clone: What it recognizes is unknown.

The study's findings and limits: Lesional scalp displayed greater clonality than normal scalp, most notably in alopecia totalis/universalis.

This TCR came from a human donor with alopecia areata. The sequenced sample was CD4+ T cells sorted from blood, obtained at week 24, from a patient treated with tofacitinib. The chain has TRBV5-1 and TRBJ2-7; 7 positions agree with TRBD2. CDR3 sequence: CASSLAAGRGISYEQYF. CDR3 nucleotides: TGCGCCAGCAGCTTGGCCGCTGGGCGGGGGATTTCCTACGAGCAGTACTTC.